The sequence of this TCR beta chain was determined in a study of a mutant IDH1 vaccine in newly diagnosed glioma (dated by TCRdb to the early 2020s). Concerning the study at large: Eight vaccinations were administered to patients in weeks 1, 3, 5, 7, 11, 15, 19 and 23, corresponding to visits V03 through V10. Vaccination started 4-6 weeks after radiotherapy alone, or was given together with temozolomide cycles in the groups whose treatment included chemotherapy. Of the approximately 30 treated patients, around 60% were male and approximately 40% were female, and the mean age was 40.4 years. Prior to enrollment, standard therapy consisting of radiotherapy alone, temozolomide alone, or radiochemotherapy with temozolomide had been administered to patients, with the combination being received by most patients. Six visits were used for peripheral blood collection: V03 (baseline), V05, V07, V10, V12 and V13. For exploratory analyses, longitudinal TCRB deep sequencing was carried out in 25 to 30 treated patients wherever samples were available.

CDR1 SGHDN and CDR2 FVKESK are derived from the germline V gene. Germline trimming amounts to 4 bases on V and 6 bases on J, with 0 as the count of junction bases outside the gene matches. Including the terminal cysteine and phenylalanine, the CDR3 comprises 13 residues. The DNA shown is the 39-base CDR3, in frame from base 1. On this clone itself: The target of this receptor is not known. Base qualities are not recorded, but no much larger clone differs from it by a single base.

The study at large found these results: According to the authors, sample limitations meant that analyses of patient blood samples could not be reproduced. Immune responses induced by the vaccine were seen in approximately 93% of patients across multiple MHC alleles. PBMC samples for TCRB deep sequencing were selected based on availability. No apparent relationship was observed between pseudoprogression and alterations in the top peripheral T cell clonotypes detected by TCRB sequencing.

In the paper's terms, the time point label means: week 11, during vaccination. Each vaccine dose, consisting of 300 ug of a 20-mer mutant IDH1 peptide in Montanide, was administered subcutaneously with topical imiquimod. All donors had newly diagnosed IDH1-mutant astrocytomas of WHO grade 3 or 4 that showed loss of nuclear ATRX. The samples were drawn from NOA16, a multicentre, single-arm, open-label phase I trial in Germany that tested a mutant IDH1 peptide vaccine in humans for the first time. Genomic DNA for TCRB sequencing was isolated from EDTA blood with the DNeasy Blood and Tissue Kit. To prepare the library, the immunoSEQ multiplex PCR assay was applied. Following the manufacturer's protocol, the hsTCRB Kit was used to amplify rearranged TCR beta chain sequences. Sequencing of TCRB libraries was carried out on an Illumina MiSeq. Per the authors' processing: The proprietary platform of the kit vendor was used for demultiplexing, trimming and gene mapping. TCRdb took over this immuneACCESS table, retaining in-frame rearrangements with V and J assigned. Such tables are incomplete; in checked studies, under half of the missing clones stem from an unresolved V gene, and the remainder is unexplained. D and trimming were read from the DNA, whereas the V and J calls and clone size are those reported in that table. Here the sample has around 62,000 clones; around 89% occur a single time. More than 1.5% of the sample comes from the top ten.

The TCR comes from a man in his forties or fifties with glioma. The source was PBMCs, collected from a glioma patient whose treatment included an IDH1 peptide vaccine. The V and J genes are TRBV14 and TRBJ2-1; the junction holds 10 bases that match TRBD1. The nucleotide sequence is TGTGCCAGCAGCCGGGACAGGGGCAATGAGCAGTTCTTC. It translates to CASSRDRGNEQFF.